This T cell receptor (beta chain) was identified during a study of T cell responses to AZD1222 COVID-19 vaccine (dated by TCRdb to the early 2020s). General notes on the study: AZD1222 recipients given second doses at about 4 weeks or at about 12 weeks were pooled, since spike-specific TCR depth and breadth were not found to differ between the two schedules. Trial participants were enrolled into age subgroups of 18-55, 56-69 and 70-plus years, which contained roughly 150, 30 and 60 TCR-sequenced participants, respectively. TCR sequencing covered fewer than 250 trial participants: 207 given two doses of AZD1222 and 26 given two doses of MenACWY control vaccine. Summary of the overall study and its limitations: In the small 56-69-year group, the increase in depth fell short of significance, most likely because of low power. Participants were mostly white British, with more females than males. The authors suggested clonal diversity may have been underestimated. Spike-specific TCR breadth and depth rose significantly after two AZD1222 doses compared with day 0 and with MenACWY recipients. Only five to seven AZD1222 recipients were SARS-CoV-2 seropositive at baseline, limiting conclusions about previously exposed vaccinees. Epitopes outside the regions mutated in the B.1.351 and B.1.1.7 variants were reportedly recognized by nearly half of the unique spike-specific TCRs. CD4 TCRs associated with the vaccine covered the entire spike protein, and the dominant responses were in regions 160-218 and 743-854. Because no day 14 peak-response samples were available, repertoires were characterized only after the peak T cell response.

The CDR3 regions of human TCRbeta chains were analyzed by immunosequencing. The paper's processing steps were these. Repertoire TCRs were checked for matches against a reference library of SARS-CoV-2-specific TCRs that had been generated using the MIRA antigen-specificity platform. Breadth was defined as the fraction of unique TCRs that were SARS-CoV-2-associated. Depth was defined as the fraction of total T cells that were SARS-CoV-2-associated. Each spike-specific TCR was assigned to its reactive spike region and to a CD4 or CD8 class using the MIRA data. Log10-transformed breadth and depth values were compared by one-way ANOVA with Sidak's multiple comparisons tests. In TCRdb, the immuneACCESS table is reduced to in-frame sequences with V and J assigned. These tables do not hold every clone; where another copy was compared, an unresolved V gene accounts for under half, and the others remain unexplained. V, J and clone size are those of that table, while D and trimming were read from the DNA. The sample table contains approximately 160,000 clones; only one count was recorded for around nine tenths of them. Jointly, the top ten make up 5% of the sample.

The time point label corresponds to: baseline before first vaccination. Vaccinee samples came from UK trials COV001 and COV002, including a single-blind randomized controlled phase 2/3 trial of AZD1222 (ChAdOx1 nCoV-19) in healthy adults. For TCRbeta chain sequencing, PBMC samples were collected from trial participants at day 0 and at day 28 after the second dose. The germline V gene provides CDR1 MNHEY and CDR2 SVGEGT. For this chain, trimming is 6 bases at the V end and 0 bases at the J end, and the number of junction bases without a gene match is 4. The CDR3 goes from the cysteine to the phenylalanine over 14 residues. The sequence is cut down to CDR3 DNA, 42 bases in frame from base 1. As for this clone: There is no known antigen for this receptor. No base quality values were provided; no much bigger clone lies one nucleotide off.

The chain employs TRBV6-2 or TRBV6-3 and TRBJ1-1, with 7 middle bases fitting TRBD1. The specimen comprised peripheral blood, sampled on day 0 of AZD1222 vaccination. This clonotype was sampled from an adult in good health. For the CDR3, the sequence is CASSLQGLNTEAFF. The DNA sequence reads TGTGCCAGCAGCCTACAGGGGTTGAACACTGAAGCTTTCTTT.